Included here is one T cell receptor beta chain sequence, with context. Unique molecular identifiers were used in preparing the TCRbeta library. MiXCR was run by TCRdb on the PCR reads, yielding one entry per CDR3 protein. The sample contains roughly 590,000 distinct CDR3 sequences, around 17% of which appear only once. Trimming stripped 2 bases from V and 6 bases from J, with 13 bases between. Germline CDR1 MNHEY, CDR2 SMNVEV (reference sequence). This CDR3 has 14 amino acids. These data belong to a study of T-cell reconstitution after alpha-beta-depleted transplantation in children. The sequence derives from a human donor who donated a stem cell graft to a child with acute myeloid leukemia. This specimen consisted of PBMCs from the stem cell graft donor, obtained from the stem cell graft. The V gene is TRBV27, the J gene TRBJ1-1, with unresolved D. The CDR3 nucleotides are TGTGCCAGCAGTTTAAATGGAGGGCGATCTGAAGCTTTCTTT. This codes for CASSLNGGRSEAFF.